This TCR beta chain was identified during a study of shared clonotypes between healthy human individuals. Libraries were prepared by immunoSEQ multiplex PCR; TCRdb keeps only in-frame clonotypes and omits some of them. Of 1,100,000 or so clones in the sample, about 80% were seen once. Trimming removed 2 bases at V and 4 bases at J, with 12 bases between. This CDR3 comprises 15 residues. Germline V CDR1 and CDR2: SGHAT, FQNNGV. V and J are TRBV11-2 and TRBJ2-1; no firm D call. The receptor comes from a man aged 18 to 35 in good health. Some clones in this sample may be carry-over from other donors' samples. The sample taken for sequencing was memory CD4+ T cells from PBMCs. Subset reported: CD45RA-negative fraction. The CDR3 reads CASSLSLGAYNEQFF. In DNA, the CDR3 is TGTGCCAGCAGCTTATCGTTAGGAGCTTACAATGAGCAGTTCTTC.